This is a list of T cell receptor beta chains from one sample in a study of T-cell memory formation after mild COVID-19. TCRdb called the 5' RACE reads again in MiXCR, with one record for every CDR3 protein. The data contain 250,000 or so distinct CDR3 sequences, over 8.5% of them seen just once; the ten biggest clones take up 20% to 25%. Specimen: PBMCs or a T cell subset sorted from them (not recorded which). The receptors here all came from a young man who had mild COVID-19 (a few samples of this study predate the infection). Cell type and time point are not known. CDR3s include the opening cysteine and the closing phenylalanine or tryptophan. A D gene is named only where the DNA matches it firmly. Size is stated for part of the rows, as once, few or many counts, or as a class when the clone is expanded.

v_gene	d_gene	j_gene	abundance	CDR3nt	CDR3aa
TRBV29-1	NA	TRBJ1-4	NA	TGCAGCGTTGAAGCCCCGGGCTCGGAAAAACTGTTTTTT	CSVEAPGSEKLFF
TRBV19	NA	TRBJ2-4	few	TGTGCCAGTAGTAAGGGGACACGGAGTCACATTCAGTACTTC	CASSKGTRSHIQYF
TRBV7-2	NA	TRBJ2-2	NA	TGTGCCAGCAGCCTTCTCGTGAACTACCGGGGGGACAGGCCCGGGGAGCTGTTTTTT	CASSLLVNYRGDRPGELFF
TRBV18	NA	TRBJ2-5	NA	TGTGCCAGCTCACCTCAAGGATTAGAAGAGACCCAGTACTTC	CASSPQGLEETQYF
TRBV7-7	TRBD2	TRBJ2-1	NA	TGTGCCAGCAGCCCGACTAGCGGGGGGGCTTACGAGCAGTTCTTC	CASSPTSGGAYEQFF
TRBV20-1	TRBD1	TRBJ2-1	NA	TGCAGTGCTAGGAAGACAGGGAATGAGCAGTTCTTC	CSARKTGNEQFF
TRBV20-1	NA	TRBJ2-3	NA	TGCAGTGCTAGAGGGGGTAGCTCCGGCTGGGATACGCAGTATTTT	CSARGGSSGWDTQYF
TRBV7-2	TRBD1	TRBJ1-6	NA	TGTGCCAGCAGCTTAGCGTACGGACAGGATTATAATTCACCCCTCCACTTT	CASSLAYGQDYNSPLHF
TRBV7-2	TRBD1	TRBJ1-3	NA	TGTGCCAGCAGCTCGGGGACAGGGCTAGCCGGAAACACCATATATTTT	CASSSGTGLAGNTIYF
TRBV29-1	NA	TRBJ2-1	few	TGCAGCGTTAGTCGACGGGACCATTACAATGAGCAGTTCTTC	CSVSRRDHYNEQFF
TRBV5-1	TRBD1	TRBJ1-1	NA	TGCGCCAGCAGCTTGGGGGCCAGGGGGCAAGATGAAGCTTTCTTT	CASSLGARGQDEAFF
TRBV10-3	NA	TRBJ1-4	few	TGTGCCATCGCGGGGGGGCTACCAGAAAAACTGTTTTTT	CAIAGGLPEKLFF
TRBV12-3/TRBV12-4	NA	TRBJ1-1	NA	TGTGCCAGCAGTTTCCGGGGTTCTGGTGAAGCTTTCTTT	CASSFRGSGEAFF
TRBV7-9	NA	TRBJ2-2	NA	TGTGCCAGCAGCTCGGGTGGGGCAGCGCGGATCGGGGAGCTGTTTTTT	CASSSGGAARIGELFF
TRBV6-5	NA	TRBJ2-3	NA	TGTGCCACCACAGCTAGCACAGATACGCAGTATTTT	CATTASTDTQYF
TRBV7-2	TRBD2	TRBJ2-5	NA	TGTGCCAGCAGCACCCGGACTAGCAGGGAGACCCAGTACTTC	CASSTRTSRETQYF
TRBV6-5	TRBD1	TRBJ2-5	few	TGTGCCAGCAGTTACGCGGACAGGCGAGGGTCGGAGACCCAGTACTTC	CASSYADRRGSETQYF
TRBV5-1	NA	TRBJ2-2	many	TGCGCCAGCAGCTTGGCGGCCTGGGGGGAAACCGGGGAGCTGTTTTTT	CASSLAAWGETGELFF
TRBV7-2	NA	TRBJ1-1	many	TGTGCCAGCAGCCCTGGGCCTTCCCAGGGAGCTTTCTTT	CASSPGPSQGAFF
TRBV9	NA	TRBJ2-1	NA	TGTGCCAGCAGCGTAGCTGATAGCCGGAGCTCCTACAATGAGCAGTTCTTC	CASSVADSRSSYNEQFF
TRBV11-2	TRBD2	TRBJ2-5	NA	TGTGCCAGCAGCTTAACAGCGGGGGGGACAGAGACCCAGTACTTC	CASSLTAGGTETQYF
TRBV7-2	NA	TRBJ1-5	few	TGTGCCAGCAGCTTATCGGTGGGGGATCAGCCCCAGCATTTT	CASSLSVGDQPQHF
TRBV20-1	NA	TRBJ2-5	NA	TGCAGTGCTAGAGTCCTCCAGGGCGGAAGCTTC	CSARVLQGGSF
TRBV5-1	NA	TRBJ2-3	many	TGCGCCAGCAGCTTGGAGGGAGCAGATACGCAGTATTTT	CASSLEGADTQYF
TRBV4-3	NA	TRBJ1-2	NA	TGCGCCAGCAGCCAAGAGGCCCGGGCCAAACACAGCTATGGCTACACCTTC	CASSQEARAKHSYGYTF
TRBV18	TRBD1	TRBJ2-7	NA	TGTGCCAGCTCAAAAGGACAGGGGTCAGAGGGCGAGCAGTACTTC	CASSKGQGSEGEQYF
TRBV9	TRBD2	TRBJ2-7	many	TGTGCCAGCAGCTCCGGGGGGGAGGGCTACGAGCAGTACTTC	CASSSGGEGYEQYF
TRBV14	NA	TRBJ2-3	few	TGTGCCAGCAGCCAAGATGACTTAAGGGCAGATACGCAGTATTTT	CASSQDDLRADTQYF
TRBV2	NA	TRBJ2-1	few	TGTGCCAGCAGTGATGATAGGGAGTATGAGCAGTTCTTC	CASSDDREYEQFF
TRBV7-9	NA	TRBJ2-3	few	TGTGCCAGCAGCTCAGGCGGGGGCCTCACAGATACGCAGTATTTT	CASSSGGGLTDTQYF
TRBV11-1	TRBD1	TRBJ2-1	NA	TGTGCCAGCAGCTCAGTCAGGGGACAGGGGGCCGTCGGTGAGCAGTTCTTC	CASSSVRGQGAVGEQFF